This TCR beta chain was identified in a study of blood T cell repertoires in COVID-19. Per the study methods: The assay estimated nucleated cells by amplifying reference gene primers. Assay used: immunoSEQ multiplex PCR; TCRdb lists only in-frame clones, some missing. For V, J and clone size, that table is used; D and trimming come from the DNA. The sample has roughly 210,000 clones; 80% to 90% are singletons. The V end lost 7 bases, the J end lost 3 bases, and 6 bases lay between the germline ends. Germline assignment: CDR1 WNHNN and CDR2 SYGVQD (reference sequence). The length of the CDR3 is 11 residues.

Sequenced input: peripheral blood. The chain recombines TRBV10-1 with TRBJ2-5; D is uncertain. The TCR sequence derives from a woman aged 80 or older with COVID-19, enrolled during active disease. The CDR3 DNA follows: TGCGCCAGCATAACGGAAGAGACCCAGTACTTC. Its protein product is CASITEETQYF.